This TCR beta chain was sequenced for a study of beta chain features in type 1 diabetes. In germline, CDR1 is SGHTA, CDR2 FQGNSA. Trimming stripped 1 base from V and 2 bases from J, with 9 bases between. This CDR3 is 14 amino acids long. The authors reverse transcribed all of the isolated RNA, so sequencing captured expressed TCRB transcripts. TCRdb keeps only in-frame clones here, not all; method: immunoSEQ multiplex PCR. Of almost 350,000 clones listed, 15% to 20% are singletons. This sequence joins TRBV7-2 and TRBJ2-7; D gene uncertain. The receptor was derived from a young woman in good health. The sequenced sample was naive CD4+ T cells from blood. The CDR3 bases are TGTGCCAGCAGCTTAGGGCCAGGCACCTACGAGCAGTACTTC. This sequence encodes CASSLGPGTYEQYF.